The T cell receptor beta chain under discussion was sequenced for a study of T cell repertoires in cytomegalovirus infection. Study information: Both CMV infection and a matching HLA type were indicated by public TCR beta signatures.

TCRdb reprocessed the reads via MiXCR and lists one record per CDR3 protein. The top ten hold about 24% of the sample, which has under 600,000 distinct CDR3 sequences, 15% to 20% seen once. This clonotype was seen ten or more times. Its antigen is unknown. Overall study results and limits: Carriers of CMV and the relevant HLA type were discriminated by public TCR beta frequency. There were HLA-C-restricted CMV-specific TCR beta clonotypes dominating the ex vivo response.

This CDR3 has 13 amino acids. Looked up from germline, CDR1 is SEHNR and CDR2 is FQNEAQ (reference sequence). The V and J ends lost 7 bases and 0 bases respectively, with 9 bases between them. This clonotype originated in a human donor in good health (CMV status not recorded). Some clones in this sample may be carry-over from other donors' samples. The sample consisted of CD8+ T cells from PBMCs. V and J are TRBV7-9 and TRBJ1-2; D is perhaps TRBD1 (6 bases). The CDR3: CASTGAANYGYTF. CDR3 in DNA: TGTGCCAGCACAGGGGCGGCTAACTATGGCTACACCTTC.